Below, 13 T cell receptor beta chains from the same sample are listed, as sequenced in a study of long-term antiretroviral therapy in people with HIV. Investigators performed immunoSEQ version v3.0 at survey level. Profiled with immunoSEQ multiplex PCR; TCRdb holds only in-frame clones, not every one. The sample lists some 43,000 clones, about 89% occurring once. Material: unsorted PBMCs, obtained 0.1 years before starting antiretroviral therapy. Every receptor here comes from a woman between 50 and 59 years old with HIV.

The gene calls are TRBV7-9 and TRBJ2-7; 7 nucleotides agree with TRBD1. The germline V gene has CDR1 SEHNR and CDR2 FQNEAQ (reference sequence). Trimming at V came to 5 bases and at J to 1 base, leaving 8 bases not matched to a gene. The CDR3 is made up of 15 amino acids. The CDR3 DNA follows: TGTGCCAGCAGCCCTGGGACAGTCCCTTCCTACGAGCAGTACTTC. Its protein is CASSPGTVPSYEQYF.

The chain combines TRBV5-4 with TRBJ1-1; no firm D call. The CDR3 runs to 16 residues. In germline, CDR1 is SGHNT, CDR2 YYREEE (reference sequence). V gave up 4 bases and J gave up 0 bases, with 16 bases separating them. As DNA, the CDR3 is TGTGCCAGCAGCCCCGTGGAAGGGTCGATGAACACTGAAGCTTTCTTT. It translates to CASSPVEGSMNTEAFF.

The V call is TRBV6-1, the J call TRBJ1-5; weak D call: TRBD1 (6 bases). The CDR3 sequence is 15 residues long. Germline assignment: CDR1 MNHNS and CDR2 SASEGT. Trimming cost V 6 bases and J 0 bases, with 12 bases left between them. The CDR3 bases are TGTGCCAGCAGAACCGGGACAAATAGCAATCAGCCCCAGCATTTT. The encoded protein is CASRTGTNSNQPQHF.

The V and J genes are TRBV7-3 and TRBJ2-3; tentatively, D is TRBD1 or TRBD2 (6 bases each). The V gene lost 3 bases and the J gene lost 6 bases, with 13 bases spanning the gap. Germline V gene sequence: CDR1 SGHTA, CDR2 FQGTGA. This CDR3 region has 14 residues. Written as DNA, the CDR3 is TGTGCCAGCAGCTTCGGTCCGGGGGCGGATACGCAGTATTTT. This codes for CASSFGPGADTQYF.

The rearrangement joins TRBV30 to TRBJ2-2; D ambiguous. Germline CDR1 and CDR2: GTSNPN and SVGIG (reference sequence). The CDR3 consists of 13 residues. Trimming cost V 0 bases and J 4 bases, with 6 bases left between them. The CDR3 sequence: CAWSVRVTGELFF. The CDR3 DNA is TGTGCCTGGAGTGTAAGGGTCACCGGGGAGCTGTTTTTT.

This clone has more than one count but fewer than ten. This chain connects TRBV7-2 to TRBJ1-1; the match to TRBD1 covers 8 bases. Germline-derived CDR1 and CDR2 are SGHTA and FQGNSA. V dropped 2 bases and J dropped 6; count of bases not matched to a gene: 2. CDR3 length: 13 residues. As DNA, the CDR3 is TGTGCCAGCAGCTTACAGGGGGCTTCTGAAGCTTTCTTT. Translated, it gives CASSLQGASEAFF. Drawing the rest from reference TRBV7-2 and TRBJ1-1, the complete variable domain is GAGVSQSPSNKVTEKGKDVELRCDPISGHTALYWYRQSLGQGLEFLIYFQGNSAPDKSGLPSDRFSAERTGGSVSTLTIQRTQQEDSAVYLCASSLQGASEAFFGQGTRLTVV.

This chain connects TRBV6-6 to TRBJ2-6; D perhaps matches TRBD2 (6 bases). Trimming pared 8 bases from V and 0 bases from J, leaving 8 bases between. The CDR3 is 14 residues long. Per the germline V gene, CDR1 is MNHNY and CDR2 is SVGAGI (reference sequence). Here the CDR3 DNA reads TGTGCCAGCTCCGGGAGCTCTGGGGCCAACGTCCTGACTTTC. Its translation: CASSGSSGANVLTF.

CDR3 DNA sequence: TGTGCCAGCACCACAGGACAAACCCCCGCAGATACGCAGTATTTT. Amino acids: CASTTGQTPADTQYF. The chain employs TRBV5-6 and TRBJ2-3, with D perhaps TRBD1 (5 bases). The V gene's germline CDR1 is SGHDT and CDR2 YYEEEE. V gave up 6 bases and J gave up 4 bases, with 18 bases separating them. CDR3 length: 15 residues.

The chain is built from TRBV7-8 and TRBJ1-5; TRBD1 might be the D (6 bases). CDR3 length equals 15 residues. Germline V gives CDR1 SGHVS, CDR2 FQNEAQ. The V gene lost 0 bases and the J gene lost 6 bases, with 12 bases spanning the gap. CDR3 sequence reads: CASSLAKQGSQPQHF. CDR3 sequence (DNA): TGTGCCAGCAGCTTAGCCAAACAGGGTAGTCAGCCCCAGCATTTT.

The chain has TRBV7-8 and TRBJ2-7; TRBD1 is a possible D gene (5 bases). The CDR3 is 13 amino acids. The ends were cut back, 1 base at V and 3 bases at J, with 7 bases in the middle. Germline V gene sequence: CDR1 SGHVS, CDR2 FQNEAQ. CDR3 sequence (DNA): TGTGCCAGCAGCTTAGGGACATTCTACGAGCAGTACTTC. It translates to CASSLGTFYEQYF.

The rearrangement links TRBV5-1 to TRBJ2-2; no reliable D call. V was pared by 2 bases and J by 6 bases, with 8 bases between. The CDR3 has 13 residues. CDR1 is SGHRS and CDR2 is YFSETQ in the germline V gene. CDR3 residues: CASSFLLAGELFF. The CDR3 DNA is TGCGCCAGCAGCTTTTTGTTGGCCGGGGAGCTGTTTTTT.

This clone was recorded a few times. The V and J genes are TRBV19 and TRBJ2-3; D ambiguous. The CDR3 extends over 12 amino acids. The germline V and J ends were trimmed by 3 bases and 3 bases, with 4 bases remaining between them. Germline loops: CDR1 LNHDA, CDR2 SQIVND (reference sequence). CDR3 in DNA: TGTGCCAGTAGTATGTTTACAGATACGCAGTATTTT. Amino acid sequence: CASSMFTDTQYF.

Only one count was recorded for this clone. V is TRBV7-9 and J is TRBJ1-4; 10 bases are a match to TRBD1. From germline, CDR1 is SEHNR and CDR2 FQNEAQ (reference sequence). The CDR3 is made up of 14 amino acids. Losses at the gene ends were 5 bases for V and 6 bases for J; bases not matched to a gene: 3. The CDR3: CASSDRGPDEKLFF. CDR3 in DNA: TGTGCCAGCAGCGACAGGGGGCCGGATGAAAAACTGTTTTTT.